This T cell receptor (beta chain) appears in the sequencing data of a study of T cells in Graves' hyperthyroidism and ophthalmopathy. For the study at large: Peripheral blood sampling occurred at initial diagnosis, before any treatment.

Disease duration under 2 months; hyperthyroidism patients were aged 18 to 65. As concerns this clonotype: Its specificity is unknown. This may arise from a read error, as a much more abundant clone is one base away.

Study results and caveats: Appearing also in blood were most of the thyroid clonotypes expanded above 0.001. Before onset, ophthalmopathy was predicted by the model a median around 6 months earlier.

Template material for amplifying TCR beta CDR3 regions consisted of RNA transcripts. In the first-round RT-PCR of the TCR CDR3, the HTBI primer set was used. TCRdb processed the multiplex PCR reads anew with MiXCR; each CDR3 protein has one entry. This sample has 140,000 or so distinct CDR3 sequences, with 22% found just once. CDR1 and CDR2 from the germline V gene are SGHNT and YYREEE (reference sequence). Trimming cost V 2 bases and J 4 bases; bases outside gene matches: 4. The CDR3 consists of 16 residues. The TCR comes from a woman in her forties or fifties with Graves' hyperthyroidism that later progressed to Graves' ophthalmopathy. The sample consisted of blood. This sequence joins TRBV5-4 and TRBJ2-2; 11 bases agree with TRBD2. CDR3: CASSFDSGRGTGELFF. In nucleotides, the CDR3 is TGTGCCAGCAGCTTTGATAGCGGGAGGGGCACCGGGGAGCTGTTTTTT. The full variable domain, completed using reference TRBV5-4 and TRBJ2-2, is ETGVTQSPTHLIKTRGQQVTLRCSSQSGHNTVSWYQQALGQGPQFIFQYYREEENGRGNFPPRFSGLQFPNYSSELNVNALELDDSALYLCASSFDSGRGTGELFFGEGSRLTVL.